A selection of T cell receptor beta chains follows, all from one sample in a study of Graves' ophthalmopathy and Graves' hyperthyroidism. TCRdb processed the multiplex PCR reads anew with MiXCR; each CDR3 protein has one entry. The sample has hundreds of thousands of distinct CDR3 sequences, about 20% seen once; the top ten hold approximately 7%. Sequencing input: peripheral blood. All receptors derive from a woman between 18 and 30 years old with stable Graves' hyperthyroidism. Some clones in this sample may be carry-over from other donors' samples. Both conserved end residues are part of each CDR3. The order of the fields is D gene, J gene, clone size, V gene, CDR3 protein, CDR3 DNA. A D gene is named only where the DNA matches it firmly. Rows may omit the clone size; those that give it use once, few, many or a size class.

d_call: -; j_call: TRBJ2-7; clone_size: few; v_call: TRBV25-1; cdr3_aa: CASSLPFDGYEQYF; cdr3_nt: TGTGCCAGCAGTTTGCCCTTCGACGGGTACGAGCAGTACTTC
d_call: TRBD1; j_call: TRBJ1-5; clone_size: many; v_call: TRBV27; cdr3_aa: CASSLSTGGGQPQHF; cdr3_nt: TGTGCCAGCAGTTTGTCTACAGGGGGCGGACAGCCCCAGCATTTT
d_call: -; j_call: TRBJ1-3; clone_size: many; v_call: TRBV28; cdr3_aa: CASRLMGSGNTIYF; cdr3_nt: TGTGCCAGCAGGCTAATGGGCTCTGGAAACACCATATATTTT
d_call: -; j_call: TRBJ1-6; clone_size: many; v_call: TRBV2; cdr3_aa: CASKWNGEGISYNSPLHF; cdr3_nt: TGTGCCAGCAAATGGAATGGTGAGGGAATCTCCTATAATTCACCCCTCCACTTT
d_call: -; j_call: TRBJ1-1; clone_size: many; v_call: TRBV27; cdr3_aa: CASSLSAAVGNTEAFF; cdr3_nt: TGTGCCAGCAGTTTATCGGCGGCCGTCGGGAACACTGAAGCTTTCTTT
d_call: TRBD1; j_call: TRBJ1-5; clone_size: few; v_call: TRBV5-4; cdr3_aa: CASSLDRGQGQPQHF; cdr3_nt: TGTGCCAGCAGCTTGGACAGGGGGCAAGGTCAGCCCCAGCATTTT
d_call: -; j_call: TRBJ1-1; clone_size: many; v_call: TRBV11-2; cdr3_aa: CASSLRTGRGAEAFF; cdr3_nt: TGTGCCAGCAGCTTACGGACGGGCAGAGGGGCTGAAGCTTTCTTT
d_call: -; j_call: TRBJ2-2; clone_size: -; v_call: TRBV5-1; cdr3_aa: CASSLAPGHTGELFF; cdr3_nt: TGCGCCAGCAGCTTGGCCCCAGGGCACACCGGGGAGCTGTTTTTT
d_call: -; j_call: TRBJ1-1; clone_size: many; v_call: TRBV6-1; cdr3_aa: CASRQVRNTEAFF; cdr3_nt: TGTGCCAGCAGACAGGTTAGGAACACTGAAGCTTTCTTT
d_call: TRBD2; j_call: TRBJ2-7; clone_size: few; v_call: TRBV7-2; cdr3_aa: CASSGTTSGPYEQYF; cdr3_nt: TGTGCCAGCAGCGGAACGACTAGCGGCCCCTACGAGCAGTACTTC
d_call: -; j_call: TRBJ2-2; clone_size: few; v_call: TRBV6-1; cdr3_aa: CASSHTGWAGELFF; cdr3_nt: TGTGCCAGCAGCCACACAGGGTGGGCCGGGGAGCTGTTTTTT
d_call: TRBD1; j_call: TRBJ2-7; clone_size: many; v_call: TRBV9; cdr3_aa: CASSGGQGGEQYF; cdr3_nt: TGTGCCAGCAGCGGAGGACAGGGAGGCGAGCAGTACTTC
d_call: TRBD1; j_call: TRBJ2-7; clone_size: many; v_call: TRBV28; cdr3_aa: CASSLGDRHHEQYF; cdr3_nt: TGTGCCAGCAGTTTAGGGGACAGGCACCACGAGCAGTACTTC
d_call: -; j_call: TRBJ2-7; clone_size: -; v_call: TRBV5-1; cdr3_aa: CASSLRALDEQYF; cdr3_nt: TGCGCCAGCAGCTTGCGGGCCCTCGACGAGCAGTACTTC
d_call: TRBD2; j_call: TRBJ2-1; clone_size: many; v_call: TRBV19; cdr3_aa: CASSTPPGGPLEQFF; cdr3_nt: TGTGCCAGTAGTACCCCACCGGGAGGGCCTCTTGAGCAGTTCTTC
d_call: -; j_call: TRBJ1-5; clone_size: many; v_call: TRBV6-1; cdr3_aa: CATQLDSNQPQHF; cdr3_nt: TGTGCCACCCAATTGGATAGCAATCAGCCCCAGCATTTT
d_call: -; j_call: TRBJ2-7; clone_size: many; v_call: TRBV7-2; cdr3_aa: CASSLRDMIYEQYF; cdr3_nt: TGTGCCAGCAGCTTAAGGGACATGATCTACGAGCAGTACTTC
d_call: TRBD1; j_call: TRBJ1-1; clone_size: many; v_call: TRBV20-1; cdr3_aa: CSAIRTGGFTEAFF; cdr3_nt: TGCAGTGCCATCCGAACAGGGGGCTTCACTGAAGCTTTCTTT
d_call: TRBD1; j_call: TRBJ2-7; clone_size: -; v_call: TRBV28; cdr3_aa: CASSFHDRANEQYF; cdr3_nt: TGTGCCAGCAGTTTCCACGACAGGGCCAACGAGCAGTACTTC
d_call: -; j_call: TRBJ2-7; clone_size: few; v_call: TRBV3-1; cdr3_aa: CASSQDTDYTLPREQYF; cdr3_nt: TGTGCCAGCAGCCAAGATACTGACTACACCCTACCCCGCGAGCAGTACTTC
d_call: -; j_call: TRBJ1-1; clone_size: many; v_call: TRBV7-3; cdr3_aa: CASKGGALNTEAFF; cdr3_nt: TGTGCCAGCAAGGGGGGGGCCTTGAACACTGAAGCTTTCTTT
d_call: -; j_call: TRBJ1-2; clone_size: many; v_call: TRBV5-1; cdr3_aa: CASSLLVEQGGGYTF; cdr3_nt: TGCGCCAGCAGCTTGTTAGTGGAACAGGGCGGTGGCTACACCTTC
d_call: TRBD1; j_call: TRBJ1-1; clone_size: -; v_call: TRBV6-2/TRBV6-3; cdr3_aa: CASRQGTGGLNTEAFF; cdr3_nt: TGTGCCAGCAGGCAGGGGACAGGGGGCTTGAACACTGAAGCTTTCTTT
d_call: -; j_call: TRBJ1-5; clone_size: -; v_call: TRBV27; cdr3_aa: CASSWGPPNQPQHF; cdr3_nt: TGTGCCAGCAGTTGGGGACCCCCAAATCAGCCCCAGCATTTT
d_call: -; j_call: TRBJ2-6; clone_size: few; v_call: TRBV6-2/TRBV6-3; cdr3_aa: CASSGGFGANVLTF; cdr3_nt: TGTGCCAGCAGTGGGGGGTTTGGGGCCAACGTCCTGACTTTC